The rows below give T cell receptor beta chains drawn from one sample of a study of a mutant IDH1 vaccine in newly diagnosed glioma. Using immunoSEQ multiplex PCR, the repertoire was profiled, and TCRdb retains in-frame clones only, with some absent. The table shows over 75,000 clones, with about 90% occurring only once. This specimen was PBMCs, taken from a glioma patient treated with radiotherapy, temozolomide or both. The receptors shown here come from a woman aged 45-65 years with glioma. Both conserved end residues are part of each CDR3. A D gene is named only where the DNA matches it firmly. Clone size is not always given. Where it is, it says once, few, many or a class for expanded clones.

>TRBJ2-2|few|TRBV5-1|.
TGCGCCAGCAGCTTGTTGGGCGGCCATAACACCGGGGAGCTGTTTTTT
CASSLLGGHNTGELFF
>TRBJ2-1|.|TRBV6-1|.
TGTGCCAGCAGGGAAGCAGGGCGGCGGTACAATGAGCAGTTCTTC
CASREAGRRYNEQFF
>TRBJ2-5|few|TRBV27|TRBD1
TGTGCCAGCAGTTCCATCGACAGGGTTCAGGAGACCCAGTACTTC
CASSSIDRVQETQYF
>TRBJ2-7|.|TRBV18|TRBD2
TGTGCCAGCTCCCCTAGCGGGAGATACGAGCAGTACTTC
CASSPSGRYEQYF
>TRBJ2-7|.|TRBV27|TRBD2
TGTGCCAGCAGTTTAGGGAGCGAGGTTCGGGAGGGGCAGTACTTC
CASSLGSEVREGQYF
>TRBJ1-5|.|TRBV15|.
TGTGCCACCAGCAGAGACCCCCAGGGGTTTCATCAGCCCCAGCATTTT
CATSRDPQGFHQPQHF
>TRBJ2-7|.|TRBV5-6|.
TGTGCCAGCAGCTTCAGGGCCTACGAGCAGTACTTC
CASSFRAYEQYF
>TRBJ2-1|.|TRBV5-1|TRBD1
TGCGCCAGCAAACCCGGGACAGGTTACAATGAGCAGTTCTTC
CASKPGTGYNEQFF
>TRBJ2-2|.|TRBV9|.
TGTGCCAGCAGCGTAGGGGTTAGGGGGGGCGCCGACACCGGGGAGCTGTTTTTT
CASSVGVRGGADTGELFF
>TRBJ2-7|.|TRBV28|TRBD1
TGTGCCAGCAGTTTAACAGGGGAAGAGCAGTACTTC
CASSLTGEEQYF
>TRBJ2-2|.|TRBV14|TRBD2
TGTGCCAGCAGCCAAGATGGGCTAGCGGGTGAGGCCGGGGAGCTGTTTTTT
CASSQDGLAGEAGELFF
>TRBJ2-7|once|TRBV27|.
TGTGCCAGCAGTTTATCTTTCGCGGGGAACGAGCAGTACTTC
CASSLSFAGNEQYF
>TRBJ1-6|.|TRBV7-9|.
TGTGCCAGCAGCTTAGTCGGCGGGCGTGGATCACCCCTCCACTTT
CASSLVGGRGSPLHF
>TRBJ1-2|once|TRBV27|.
TGTGCCAGCAGTCCCCAGGAGGGCCGGCGAGGCTACACCTTC
CASSPQEGRRGYTF
>TRBJ1-5|.|TRBV12-5|.
TGTGCTAGTGGTTTGGTACTATGGGGGCGGAAAAGTAATCAGCCCCAGCATTTT
CASGLVLWGRKSNQPQHF
>TRBJ2-1|.|TRBV27|TRBD2
TGTGCCAGCAGTCCCCCCGGAGCGGGAGCGTGGAATGAGCAGTTCTTC
CASSPPGAGAWNEQFF
>TRBJ2-7|once|TRBV7-9|TRBD1
TGTGCCAGCAGCTTGGGGACAGGCGAGCAGTACTTC
CASSLGTGEQYF
>TRBJ2-5|.|TRBV19|.
TGTGCCAGTAGGGAGGAGTTCCAAGAGACCCAGTACTTC
CASREEFQETQYF
>TRBJ2-7|.|TRBV9|.
TGTGCCAGCAGCCTAGATCCGGGACAAGGGCCTTACGAGCAGTACTTC
CASSLDPGQGPYEQYF
>TRBJ2-1|.|TRBV19|TRBD2
TGTGCCAGTAGTATAGGAACTAGCGGGGAATGGGAGCAGTTCTTC
CASSIGTSGEWEQFF
>TRBJ2-1|.|TRBV2|.
TGTGCCAGCAGGTCCCCAGACGGCCGGGGGCAGTTCTTC
CASRSPDGRGQFF
>TRBJ1-2|.|TRBV21-1|.
TGTGCCAGCAGCAAAGGGGGGGGACAGGGCCATGACTATGGCTACACCTTC
CASSKGGGQGHDYGYTF
>TRBJ1-5|.|TRBV6-1|.
TGTGCCAGCAGTGCCCCCTTCGGACCGGGGAACGGAGAGCCCCAGCATTTT
CASSAPFGPGNGEPQHF
>TRBJ2-1|.|TRBV6-6|.
TGTGCCAGCAGTCCTATGGAGACATTGGGCGATGAGCAGTTCTTC
CASSPMETLGDEQFF
>TRBJ1-1|.|TRBV19|.
TGTGCCAGTAGTCCTCCCGGGACGGCGAACACTGAAGCTTTCTTT
CASSPPGTANTEAFF
>TRBJ2-2|.|TRBV2|TRBD1
TGTGCCAGCCTTGTAAGGGGGCCCGGGGAGCTGTTTTTT
CASLVRGPGELFF
>TRBJ2-3|once|TRBV7-9|TRBD2
TGTGCCAGCAGCTTAATGTTTAGCGGGAGCGGAACGCAGTATTTT
CASSLMFSGSGTQYF